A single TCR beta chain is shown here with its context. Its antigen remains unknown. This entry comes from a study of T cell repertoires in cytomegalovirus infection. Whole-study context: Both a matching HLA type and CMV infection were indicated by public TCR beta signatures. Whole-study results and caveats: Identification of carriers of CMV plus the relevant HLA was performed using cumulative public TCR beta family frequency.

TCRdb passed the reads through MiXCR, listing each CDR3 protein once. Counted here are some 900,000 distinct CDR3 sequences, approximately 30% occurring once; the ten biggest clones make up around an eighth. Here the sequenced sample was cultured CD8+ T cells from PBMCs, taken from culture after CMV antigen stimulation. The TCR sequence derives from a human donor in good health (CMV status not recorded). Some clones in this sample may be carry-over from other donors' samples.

The CDR3 spells CATSSILAGDTDTQYF. The CDR3 DNA reads as TGTGCCACAAGCTCCATACTAGCGGGAGACACAGATACGCAGTATTTT. The rearrangement joins TRBV28 to TRBJ2-3, with 11 nucleotides matching TRBD2. Germline V gives CDR1 MDHEN, CDR2 SYDVKM. V lost 10 bases, J lost 2 bases, and 11 bases stayed unmatched. The CDR3 has 16 amino acids.